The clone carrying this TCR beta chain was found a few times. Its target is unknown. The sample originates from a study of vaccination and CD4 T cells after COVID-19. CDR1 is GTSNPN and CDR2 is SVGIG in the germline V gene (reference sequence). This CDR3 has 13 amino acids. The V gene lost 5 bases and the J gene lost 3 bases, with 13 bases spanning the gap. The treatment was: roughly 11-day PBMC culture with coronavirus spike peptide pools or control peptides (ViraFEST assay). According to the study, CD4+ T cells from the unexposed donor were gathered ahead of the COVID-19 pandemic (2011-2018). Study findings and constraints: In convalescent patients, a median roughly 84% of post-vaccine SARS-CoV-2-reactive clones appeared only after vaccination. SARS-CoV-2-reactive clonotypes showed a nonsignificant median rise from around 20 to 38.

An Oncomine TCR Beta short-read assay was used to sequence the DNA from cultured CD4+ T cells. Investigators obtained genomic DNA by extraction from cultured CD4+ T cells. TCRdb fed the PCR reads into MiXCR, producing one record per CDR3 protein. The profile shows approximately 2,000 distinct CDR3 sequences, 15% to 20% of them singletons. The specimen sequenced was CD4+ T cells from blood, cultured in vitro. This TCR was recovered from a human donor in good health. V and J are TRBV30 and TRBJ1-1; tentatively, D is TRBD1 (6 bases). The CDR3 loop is CAWGKRQDTEAFF. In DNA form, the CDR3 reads TGTGCCTGGGGGAAACGACAGGACACTGAAGCTTTCTTT.